This entry lists 30 T cell receptor beta chains sequenced from one sample in a study of synovial regulatory T cells in juvenile arthritis. Measured with immunoSEQ multiplex PCR; TCRdb has only the in-frame clones, and not every one. The sample holds around 10,000 clones. Sample: Treg cells from blood. Subset described: remaining (HLA-DR-negative) circulating blood Treg cells. Receptors originate from a donor aged 2-30 years with juvenile idiopathic arthritis.

The chain employs TRBV2 and TRBJ1-2; the TCRdb D gene call, TRBD1, has no DNA to confirm it. The CDR3 contains 14 residues. The coding DNA is unavailable. Per the germline V gene, CDR1 is SNHLY and CDR2 is FYNNEI. CDR3 protein: CASSYRDRSYGYTF.

The genes are TRBV5-6 and TRBJ1-4; checking the TCRdb D call of TRBD1 is not possible without DNA. CDR3 length equals 15 residues. No DNA was logged. The V gene's germline CDR1 is SGHDT and CDR2 YYEEEE. This chain's CDR3 is CASRGTGGTNEKLFF. Complete variable domain (other parts from reference TRBV5-6 and TRBJ1-4): DAGVTQSPTHLIKTRGQQVTLRCSPKSGHDTVSWYQQALGQGPQFIFQYYEEEERQRGNFPDRFSGHQFPNYSSELNVNALLLGDSALYLCASRGTGGTNEKLFFGSGTQLSVL.

The J gene is TRBJ2-1, the V gene TRBV19; TCRdb designates TRBD1, a call that cannot be tested without DNA. Germline CDR1 is LNHDA and CDR2 is SQIVND (reference sequence). The CDR3 contains 14 residues. No coding sequence is recorded. This CDR3 reads CASSDRGFYNEQFF.

The rearrangement joins TRBV30 to TRBJ2-7; the TCRdb D gene call, TRBD2, has no DNA to confirm it. The CDR3 sequence is 15 residues long. Only the protein is on record. Per germline, CDR1 GTSNPN and CDR2 SVGIG (reference sequence). The CDR3 loop reads CAWSEKGLPSYEQYF.

This chain connects TRBV5-6 to TRBJ1-5; TCRdb calls TRBD1, which cannot be checked without DNA. CDR3 size: 16 residues. Only the protein is on record. Germline V lookup: CDR1 SGHDT, CDR2 YYEEEE. The CDR3 protein is CASSLGTTPSNQPQHF.

The V gene is TRBV19, the J gene TRBJ1-3. This CDR3 has 13 amino acids. No coding sequence is recorded. Germline loops: CDR1 LNHDA, CDR2 SQIVND (reference sequence). The CDR3 spells CASRMGSRNTIYF.

This sequence joins TRBV5-1 and TRBJ1-1; the TCRdb D gene call, TRBD1, has no DNA to confirm it. Germline assignment: CDR1 SGHRS and CDR2 YFSETQ. This CDR3 region has 14 residues. The coding DNA is unavailable. The CDR3 reads CASSFTGLGTEAFF.

The V and J genes are TRBV4-1 and TRBJ2-2; TCRdb gives TRBD2 as the D gene, but with no DNA this cannot be confirmed. There are 17 residues in the CDR3. The DNA is unrecorded. Germline CDR1 and CDR2: MGHRA and YSYEKL. CDR3 protein: CASSQAGLAVSTGELFF.

The chain joins TRBV27 to TRBJ1-2; the D gene TCRdb calls, TRBD1, cannot be checked with no DNA. In germline, CDR1 is MNHEY, CDR2 SMNVEV (reference sequence). The CDR3 consists of 13 residues. DNA was not recorded. CDR3 loop: CASSSDRVYGYTF.

The rearrangement uses TRBV10-3 and TRBJ2-7; TCRdb indicates TRBD1, and absent DNA this call remains unverified. The CDR3 is 16 amino acids. A DNA sequence was not provided. CDR1 and CDR2 from the germline V gene are ENHRY and SYGVKD. This CDR3 is CAISEGGQGVSYEQYF.

V usage is TRBV6-6 and J usage is TRBJ1-1; the D call from TCRdb, TRBD1, cannot be confirmed without DNA. There are 14 residues in the CDR3. Only the protein is on record. Germline V gene data show CDR1 as MNHNY and CDR2 as SVGAGI (reference sequence). The CDR3 spells CASTSIPMNTEAFF.

The chain joins TRBV6-1 to TRBJ2-7; there is no DNA to check the TCRdb D call of TRBD1. Germline V gene lookup returns CDR1 MNHNS and CDR2 SASEGT. This CDR3 spans 15 amino acids. No DNA was logged. CDR3 amino acids: CASSPRTGGNYEQYF.

This chain uses TRBV5-5 with TRBJ1-4; TCRdb calls TRBD1, which cannot be checked without DNA. CDR3 length equals 17 residues. DNA was not recorded. Germline V gene sequence: CDR1 SGHKS, CDR2 YYEKEE (reference sequence). CDR3 region: CASSLSGQGALGEKLFF.

The chain links TRBV18 to TRBJ1-2. This CDR3 has 15 residues. No DNA was logged. Germline CDR1 KGHSH, CDR2 LQKENI. CDR3: CASSPVGQGVSGYTF.

The chain couples TRBV19 to TRBJ1-6. The CDR3 consists of 13 residues. DNA is not recorded here. The V gene's germline CDR1 is LNHDA and CDR2 SQIVND (reference sequence). The CDR3: CASMGIYNSPLHF.

The chain uses TRBV18 and TRBJ1-2. CDR3 length: 16 residues. DNA for this receptor is not on file. Per germline, CDR1 KGHSH and CDR2 LQKENI. CDR3 sequence reads: CASSPRFGIGNYGYTF.

V is TRBV5-1 and J is TRBJ2-3; TCRdb designates TRBD2, a call that cannot be tested without DNA. The germline V gene encodes CDR1 SGHRS and CDR2 YFSETQ. CDR3 length equals 16 residues. DNA for this receptor is not on file. This CDR3 is CASSGGLAGGPDTQYF.

This sequence joins TRBV7-2 and TRBJ1-2. The V gene's germline CDR1 is SGHTA and CDR2 FQGNSA. The CDR3 runs to 15 residues. The DNA is not on file. The CDR3: CASRAPGGRNYGYTF.

J is TRBJ1-4 and V is TRBV5-4; TCRdb lists TRBD1, though no DNA is available to test this call. CDR3 length: 15 amino acids. DNA is not recorded here. Germline V lookup: CDR1 SGHNT, CDR2 YYREEE (reference sequence). CDR3 amino acids: CASSSPGQGNEKLFF.

CDR3 loop: CASSARGSNYGYTF. J is TRBJ1-2 and V is TRBV6-1; the TCRdb call, TRBD1, lacks DNA for checking. Germline CDR1 reads MNHNS; CDR2 reads SASEGT. The CDR3 has 14 residues. Only the protein sequence is given.

This chain uses TRBV6-4 with TRBJ2-6; TCRdb selects TRBD1, and the lack of DNA leaves this call unchecked. The CDR3 is 16 amino acids. The nucleotide record is missing. Germline V gives CDR1 MRHNA, CDR2 SNTAGT. CDR3 loop: CASSLQAASGANVLTF.

The V call is TRBV5-1, the J call TRBJ2-2; TCRdb names TRBD2, which stays unverified in the absence of DNA. From germline, CDR1 is SGHRS and CDR2 YFSETQ. The length of the CDR3 is 15 residues. No DNA is given. The CDR3 loop is CASSRAVTNTGELFF.

The chain recombines TRBV5-6 with TRBJ1-2. Looked up from germline, CDR1 is SGHDT and CDR2 is YYEEEE. CDR3 length: 14 amino acids. Only the protein is available. This chain's CDR3 is CASSWVEPLYGYTF. The variable domain in full, completed from reference TRBV5-6 and TRBJ1-2, reads DAGVTQSPTHLIKTRGQQVTLRCSPKSGHDTVSWYQQALGQGPQFIFQYYEEEERQRGNFPDRFSGHQFPNYSSELNVNALLLGDSALYLCASSWVEPLYGYTFGSGTRLTVV.

The V and J genes are TRBV6-5 and TRBJ1-4; the TCRdb D gene call, TRBD1, has no DNA to confirm it. There are 15 residues in the CDR3. The entry carries no DNA sequence. Per germline, CDR1 MNHEY and CDR2 SVGAGI. The chain's CDR3 is CASSYSGQGNEKLFF.

The V and J genes are TRBV6-6 and TRBJ2-7; TCRdb returns TRBD2, unconfirmable since there is no DNA. The germline V gene encodes CDR1 MNHNY and CDR2 SVGAGI (reference sequence). This CDR3 has 14 amino acids. The entry carries no DNA sequence. The CDR3 protein is CASSTPPRGLGQYF.

The gene calls are TRBV7-3 and TRBJ2-4; TCRdb names TRBD1, which stays unverified in the absence of DNA. The CDR3 has 13 amino acids. No DNA appears here. Germline values: CDR1 SGHTA, CDR2 FQGTGA. The CDR3 spells CASSLMGAGIQYF.

This CDR3 is CASSFTGRADGYTF. This chain uses TRBV19 with TRBJ1-2. There are 14 residues in the CDR3. No coding sequence is recorded. The germline gives CDR1 LNHDA, CDR2 SQIVND (reference sequence).

The V call is TRBV10-3, the J call TRBJ2-4; TCRdb outputs TRBD2, but without DNA this stays unchecked. CDR1 ENHRY and CDR2 SYGVKD come from the germline V gene. CDR3 length: 20 amino acids. No coding sequence is recorded. CDR3 amino acids: CAISEVGTRGGGPSGNIQYF.

The J gene is TRBJ1-2, the V gene TRBV7-9. CDR3 length: 13 amino acids. Only the protein sequence is given. Germline V gives CDR1 SEHNR, CDR2 FQNEAQ (reference sequence). CDR3: CASPPRRYSGYTF.

The chain joins TRBV10-3 to TRBJ1-5. Germline V gene lookup returns CDR1 ENHRY and CDR2 SYGVKD. The CDR3 is 14 residues long. DNA is not recorded here. The CDR3 spells CATRTGNSNQPQHF.